What follows describes a single TCR beta chain. Its antigen is undetermined. This specimen belongs to a study of response to subunit inactivated influenza vaccine. The CDR3 is 15 residues long. V dropped 5 bases and J dropped 5; count of bases not matched to a gene: 6. CDR1 is MNHEY, CDR2 SVGEGT, per germline. In TCRdb, the RT-PCR reads were re-called with MiXCR into one record per CDR3 protein. The sample lists about half a million distinct CDR3 sequences, roughly 27% seen once, with approximately 1.9% in the top ten. Study results and caveats: Every seasonal influenza vaccination brings in few new T cells, the authors suggested.

The chain couples TRBV6-2 or TRBV6-3 to TRBJ2-1; 10 bases agree with TRBD2. The source material was CD4+ T cells sorted from PBMCs, sampled 4 to 6 days after vaccination. The origin of this receptor is a man aged 45-65 years who received an inactivated influenza vaccine. CDR3 DNA: TGTGCCAGCAGTACAGGACTAGCGGATAACAATGAGCAGTTCTTC. Its protein is CASSTGLADNNEQFF.